Below, 5 T cell receptor beta chains from the same sample are listed, as sequenced in a study of cytomegalovirus exposure and HLA in healthy donors. The PCR had 60 Vbeta and 13 Jbeta primers. Produced via immunoSEQ multiplex PCR; TCRdb's table is partial and in-frame only. The data contain about 150,000 clones, about 70% of them singletons. The sample consisted of PBMCs. All receptors derive from a man aged 18 to 29 in good health and CMV-seronegative.

As regards this clone: Compared with germline, one end of the junction differs, possibly owing to a read error. The chain combines TRBV7-7 with TRBJ2-5; TRBD1 aligns across 9 bases. The tail of the sequence fits TRBJ2-7 better, so the J call may be wrong. Looked up from germline, CDR1 is SSHAT and CDR2 is FNYEAQ (reference sequence). The CDR3 is made up of 14 amino acids. CDR3 protein: CASSHGTGLNEQYF. For the CDR3, the DNA is TGTGCTAGCAGCCACGGGACAGGGCTTAACGAGCAGTACTTC.

This clone was detected only a few times. Here the CDR3 reads CASTETGHPEAFF. The DNA for the CDR3 is TGTGCCAGCACCGAAACAGGGCACCCTGAAGCTTTCTTT. This rearrangement joins TRBV6-6 to TRBJ1-1; tentatively, D is TRBD1 (6 bases). The CDR3 totals 13 residues. Trimming shortened V by 7 bases and J by 6 bases, and 15 bases separated the two germline ends. Per the germline V gene, CDR1 is MNHNY and CDR2 is SVGAGI (reference sequence).

V gene TRBV5-1 combines with J gene TRBJ2-1; 12 bases map to TRBD2. The CDR3 is 15 amino acids. The germline V gene encodes CDR1 SGHRS and CDR2 YFSETQ. V shed 4 bases, J shed 10 bases, and the junction held 9 bases outside the gene matches. CDR3 nucleotides: TGCGCCAGCAGCGTACTAGCGGGGGGCCAGGGCGAGCAGTTCTTC. This encodes CASSVLAGGQGEQFF.

The V and J genes are TRBV5-8 and TRBJ2-5; D perhaps matches TRBD1 (7 bases). Germline values: CDR1 SGHTS, CDR2 YDEGEE. CDR3 size: 13 residues. The ends were cut back, 4 bases at V and 5 bases at J, with 12 bases in the middle. CDR3 bases: TGTGCCAGCAGCCTTCCAGGGGGGGAGACCCAGTACTTC. Protein: CASSLPGGETQYF.

V and J are TRBV7-2 and TRBJ2-2, with 7 bases lining up with TRBD1. V lost 0 bases and J lost 6; bases outside the gene matches: 4. The CDR3 runs to 15 residues. The germline gives CDR1 SGHTA, CDR2 FQGNSA. CDR3: CASSLAGGKAGELFF. The CDR3 DNA is TGTGCCAGCAGCTTAGCAGGGGGCAAAGCCGGGGAGCTGTTTTTT.